This T cell receptor beta chain is from a study of tumor and adjacent non-tumor tissue in lung cancer. For the study at large: Samples averaged about 4.2 million productive TCRbeta reads each. Study observations and caveats: Shorter survival was associated with higher TCR diversity in tumors.

The CDR3 is 16 amino acids. V trimming: 2 bases; J trimming: 3 bases; junction bases outside the gene matches: 7. Germline V gene lookup returns CDR1 MDHEN and CDR2 SYDVKM. The library came from three nested PCR rounds adapted from ARM-PCR protocols. TCRdb called the multiplex PCR reads again in MiXCR, with one record for every CDR3 protein. The sample lists 65,000 to 95,000 distinct CDR3 sequences; around 80% were seen once. As for this clonotype: Its antigen is not known. Since the CDR3 does not end with the conserved phenylalanine or tryptophan, this likely comes from a read error.

This sample's RNA came from whole unsorted tissue. J is TRBJ2-3 and V is TRBV28, with 8 bases matching TRBD2. The clonotype was recovered from a woman in her fifties or sixties with non-small cell lung cancer. The sequenced sample consisted of lung tumor tissue. The CDR3 spells CASSLLAGAGTDTQYL. The DNA of the CDR3 is TGTGCCAGCAGTTTACTAGCGGGTGCGGGGACAGATACGCAGTATTTA.